This T cell receptor (beta chain) was identified in a study of T-cell memory formation after mild COVID-19 (dated by TCRdb to about 2021). Background for the entire study: Most TCR sequence clusters were specific to one of the two donors. In a couple of donors, T-cell clones that expanded and contracted after mild COVID-19 were tracked by sequencing TCRalpha and TCRbeta repertoires over time. Two young, previously healthy adult volunteers, one female and one male, were included in the cohort. On the study overall, not on this receptor specifically: Whether the second-wave clones peaking on day 37 were SARS-CoV-2 specific was not confirmed. Contracting CD4+ clones were found mainly in CM and EM memory subsets, while CD8+ clones were enriched in EMRA. Some responding clones were detected in pre-infection memory, which suggested that pre-existing cross-reactive memory T cells had joined the SARS-CoV-2 response. Clones that contracted from day 15 to 85 showed balanced CD4/CD8 phenotypes, whereas a second wave of clones that expanded from day 15 to 37 leaned towards CD4+. Only two mild cases were covered by the study, and larger cohorts that include severe cases with pre-infection samples were considered necessary.

Ficoll-Paque density gradient centrifugation was the method used to isolate PBMCs. V sheds 0 bases and J sheds 9 bases, leaving 18 bases between their ends. From the cysteine up to the phenylalanine, the CDR3 has a length of 15 residues. Only the CDR3 region is kept as DNA, spanning 45 bases read in frame from base 1. Sequences SGHKS (CDR1) and YYEKEE (CDR2) are obtained from the germline V gene (reference sequence). Details on this clonotype: It has no known antigen specificity. Base qualities are not at hand, and no much larger clone is one base apart.

Sequencing was carried out with an Illumina NovaSeq 6000. TCRalpha and TCRbeta cDNA libraries were built by 5'RACE with constant-segment primers, adding sample barcodes and unique molecular identifiers. Trizol reagent was used to extract RNA from every sample. The libraries were amplified in two PCR steps, and the second step added a second sample barcode and Illumina TruSeq adapters. Sequencing of the libraries was done on an Illumina NovaSeq, producing 2 x 150 bp paired-end reads. Concerning the study's data processing: With migec v1.2.7, reads were demultiplexed and then collapsed into UMI-guided consensus sequences. Using mixcr v2.1.11, UMI consensuses were aligned to TRA and TRB V and J templates and then assembled into clonotypes. A clonotype was counted as expanded or contracted only if both edgeR and NoisET called the change significant, with noise models trained on biological replicates. edgeR calls used a false discovery rate-adjusted p below 0.01 and a log2 fold-change threshold of 1. As an exploratory analysis of dynamics, PCA with hierarchical clustering was applied to max-normalized trajectories of the 1000 most abundant clonotypes. Each responding clone was given a CD4 or CD8 phenotype based on the CD4+ and CD8+ repertoires, which had been sequenced separately. TCRdb cleaned the public reads at Q25 with fastp, built clones with MiXCR and kept in-frame beta chains. Rows matching on CDR3 protein sequence are summarized as one entry with the most common DNA and genes. TCRdb, rather than the study authors, made the V and J calls. Across this sample there are under 300,000 distinct CDR3 sequences, with 15% to 20% seen only once. In total, the top ten clones hold approximately 3.5% of the sample.

The V gene is TRBV5-5 and the J gene is TRBJ2-5, with the D gene call left open. Material for sequencing was PBMCs or a T cell subset sorted from them (not recorded which). This clonotype originated in a man between 18 and 35 years old who had mild COVID-19 (a few samples of this study predate the infection). The sample titles of this study are shuffled in the database, so cell type and time point are left out; the donor was told from shared clones. The base sequence is TGTGCCAGCAGCTTGGAGGCCCCGCCGGTGTGGTCCCAGTACTTC. This translates into CASSLEAPPVWSQYF.